The source of this T cell receptor beta chain is a study of lymphopenia after photon versus proton radiotherapy. Study outcomes and limitations: Proton therapy kept repertoires fairly stable, unlike photons, which gained effector/memory cells. Oligoclonal CD8+ Temra expansion after nadir drove photon patients' diversity drop. Survival link was tested only in deceased patients; proton benefit remains a possibility. Post-nadir TCR diversity decline inversely tracked overall survival among those who died.

Libraries were prepared by immunoSEQ multiplex PCR; TCRdb keeps only in-frame clonotypes and omits some of them. This table holds tens of thousands of clones, about 86% found once. Concerning this clone itself: Its target is not known.

Germline V gives CDR1 SGHNT, CDR2 YENEEA. Trimming took 5 bases from V and 2 from J, leaving 10 bases between them. The CDR3 loop spans 14 amino acids. The sequencing used peripheral blood, collected from a patient treated with proton-based radiotherapy. The chain recombines TRBV11-3 with TRBJ2-4; D is perhaps TRBD2 (6 bases). This receptor was taken from a woman in her 70s with pancreatic cancer. Some clones in this sample may be carry-over from other donors' samples. CDR3 amino acids: CASSARESKNIQYF. CDR3 DNA sequence: TGTGCCAGCAGCGCCCGGGAGTCCAAAAACATTCAGTACTTC. Full variable domain (outside the CDR3, taken from reference TRBV11-3 and TRBJ2-4): EAGVVQSPRYKIIEKKQPVAFWCNPISGHNTLYWYLQNLGQGPELLIRYENEEAVDDSQLPKDRFSAERLKGVDSTLKIQPAELGDSAVYLCASSARESKNIQYFGAGTRLSVL.